These T cell receptor beta chains were read from a single sample in a study of shared clonotypes between healthy human individuals. Profiled with immunoSEQ multiplex PCR; TCRdb holds only in-frame clones, not every one. The repertoire holds over 700,000 clones, with roughly 72% as singletons. Sequenced input: memory CD4+ T cells sorted from blood. Every receptor here comes from a woman younger than 45 in good health. Both conserved end residues are part of each CDR3. The D gene is left open where the match is weak. Size is stated for part of the rows, as once, few or many counts, or as a class when the clone is expanded.

cdr3_nt: TGTGCCAGCAGACCGACTAGCGGTAGCTCCTACGAGCAGTACTTC
cdr3_aa: CASRPTSGSSYEQYF
j_call: TRBJ2-7
clone_size: -
v_call: TRBV6-6
d_call: TRBD2

cdr3_nt: TGTGCCAGCAGCTTAGCGCGAGGGCTTAACTATGGCTACACCTTC
cdr3_aa: CASSLARGLNYGYTF
j_call: TRBJ1-2
clone_size: -
v_call: TRBV7-8
d_call: -

cdr3_nt: TGTGCCAGCAGTCAACCTATGAACACTGAAGCTTTCTTT
cdr3_aa: CASSQPMNTEAFF
j_call: TRBJ1-1
clone_size: once
v_call: TRBV2
d_call: -

cdr3_nt: TGTGCCAGCAGTGACGCCCCCAGGTCCCCGTTCTTC
cdr3_aa: CASSDAPRSPFF
j_call: TRBJ2-1
clone_size: -
v_call: TRBV6-4
d_call: -

cdr3_nt: TGTGCCAGCAGCCTAGACAATAGCGCGAACACCGGGGAGCTGTTTTTT
cdr3_aa: CASSLDNSANTGELFF
j_call: TRBJ2-2
clone_size: -
v_call: TRBV5-4
d_call: -

cdr3_nt: TGTGCCTGGCAAAAGGACACAAATCAGCCCCAGCATTTT
cdr3_aa: CAWQKDTNQPQHF
j_call: TRBJ1-5
clone_size: -
v_call: TRBV30
d_call: -

cdr3_nt: TGTGCCAGCAGTCAAAAAGCCTGGACCCTACGGACTGAAGCTTTCTTT
cdr3_aa: CASSQKAWTLRTEAFF
j_call: TRBJ1-1
clone_size: -
v_call: TRBV28
d_call: -

cdr3_nt: TGTGCCATCAGCGGCCACAGCGACCAGCCCCAGCATTTT
cdr3_aa: CAISGHSDQPQHF
j_call: TRBJ1-5
clone_size: -
v_call: TRBV10-3
d_call: -

cdr3_nt: TGTGCCAGCAGTTACTCACCAGTCTATGGCTACACCTTC
cdr3_aa: CASSYSPVYGYTF
j_call: TRBJ1-2
clone_size: once
v_call: TRBV6-5
d_call: -

cdr3_nt: TGTGCCAGCAGCGTAGAACAGGCCCTAGGCTACACCTTC
cdr3_aa: CASSVEQALGYTF
j_call: TRBJ1-2
clone_size: few
v_call: TRBV9
d_call: -

cdr3_nt: TGTGCCAGTAGTACACAGGGACGTTTTAAGGATGGCTACACCTTC
cdr3_aa: CASSTQGRFKDGYTF
j_call: TRBJ1-2
clone_size: -
v_call: TRBV19
d_call: -

cdr3_nt: TGCGCCAGCAGAATCACTAGCGGGGGGAGCACAGATACGCAGTATTTT
cdr3_aa: CASRITSGGSTDTQYF
j_call: TRBJ2-3
clone_size: once
v_call: TRBV5-1
d_call: TRBD2

cdr3_nt: TGCGCCAGCAGCCGAATCAGGGGACCTTCTAACTATGGCTACACCTTC
cdr3_aa: CASSRIRGPSNYGYTF
j_call: TRBJ1-2
clone_size: -
v_call: TRBV4-1
d_call: -

cdr3_nt: TGTGCCAGCAGTGTCGGGACAGAGGGAAACACCATATATTTT
cdr3_aa: CASSVGTEGNTIYF
j_call: TRBJ1-3
clone_size: few
v_call: TRBV2
d_call: TRBD1

cdr3_nt: TGTGCCAGCAGCTTACGGGAGAACGGGGAGCTGTTTTTT
cdr3_aa: CASSLRENGELFF
j_call: TRBJ2-2
clone_size: -
v_call: TRBV11-1
d_call: -

cdr3_nt: TGCAGCGTTGTACGGAGGAACTCTGGAAACACCATATATTTT
cdr3_aa: CSVVRRNSGNTIYF
j_call: TRBJ1-3
clone_size: -
v_call: TRBV29-1
d_call: -

cdr3_nt: TGTGCCAGCAGTCCCTTGACAGGGAGCAATCAGCCCCAGCATTTT
cdr3_aa: CASSPLTGSNQPQHF
j_call: TRBJ1-5
clone_size: -
v_call: TRBV28
d_call: TRBD1

cdr3_nt: TGTGCCAGCAGCTTCCAGGGTAGGGACACTGAAGCTTTCTTT
cdr3_aa: CASSFQGRDTEAFF
j_call: TRBJ1-1
clone_size: -
v_call: TRBV11-2
d_call: -

cdr3_nt: TGTGCCAGCAGTGTGACTAGCGGGAGTCATACGCAGTATTTT
cdr3_aa: CASSVTSGSHTQYF
j_call: TRBJ2-3
clone_size: once
v_call: TRBV6-4
d_call: TRBD2

cdr3_nt: TGTGCCAGCAGTTACTCGTCGGAGACGCATTCAGAGACCCAGTACTTC
cdr3_aa: CASSYSSETHSETQYF
j_call: TRBJ2-5
clone_size: -
v_call: TRBV6-5
d_call: -

cdr3_nt: TGCAGCGTTGGGACAGCCTTGAACACTGAAGCTTTCTTT
cdr3_aa: CSVGTALNTEAFF
j_call: TRBJ1-1
clone_size: -
v_call: TRBV29-1
d_call: -

cdr3_nt: TGTGCCACCAGCAAAGGACAGGGTCCTTACGAGCAGTACTTC
cdr3_aa: CATSKGQGPYEQYF
j_call: TRBJ2-7
clone_size: -
v_call: TRBV15
d_call: TRBD1

cdr3_nt: TGTGCCAGCAGGCCAGACAGGTTTTACTATGGCTACACCTTC
cdr3_aa: CASRPDRFYYGYTF
j_call: TRBJ1-2
clone_size: -
v_call: TRBV27
d_call: -

cdr3_nt: TGTGCCAGCAGCTGGGGGACAGGGAAGTACGAGCAGTACTTC
cdr3_aa: CASSWGTGKYEQYF
j_call: TRBJ2-7
clone_size: few
v_call: TRBV11-2
d_call: TRBD1

cdr3_nt: TGTGCCACCAGCCTACGAAGATTCAACAGGGCTCGCACTGAAGCTTTCTTT
cdr3_aa: CATSLRRFNRARTEAFF
j_call: TRBJ1-1
clone_size: -
v_call: TRBV15
d_call: -

cdr3_nt: TGTGCCAGCAGCGTGGGGGGCGGGAGTCGGGATGAGCAGTTCTTC
cdr3_aa: CASSVGGGSRDEQFF
j_call: TRBJ2-1
clone_size: -
v_call: TRBV5-6
d_call: -

cdr3_nt: TGTGCCAGCAGTTTATCACTGGGGTTGGGGGGTGGAACTGAAGCTTTCTTT
cdr3_aa: CASSLSLGLGGGTEAFF
j_call: TRBJ1-1
clone_size: -
v_call: TRBV27
d_call: -

cdr3_nt: TGTGCCAGCGGAAGACAGGGCTACGAGCAGTACTTC
cdr3_aa: CASGRQGYEQYF
j_call: TRBJ2-7
clone_size: -
v_call: TRBV9
d_call: TRBD1

cdr3_nt: TGTGCCAGCAGTAGCTCACTAGCGCAGTCCTACGAGCAGTACTTC
cdr3_aa: CASSSSLAQSYEQYF
j_call: TRBJ2-7
clone_size: -
v_call: TRBV6-6
d_call: TRBD2

cdr3_nt: TGTGCCAGCAGTTACGGGGACACTAATGAAAAACTGTTTTTT
cdr3_aa: CASSYGDTNEKLFF
j_call: TRBJ1-4
clone_size: -
v_call: TRBV6-6
d_call: -

cdr3_nt: TGTGCCAGTAGACGAACAGGGGTTCCCTACGAGCAGTACTTC
cdr3_aa: CASRRTGVPYEQYF
j_call: TRBJ2-7
clone_size: once
v_call: TRBV19
d_call: TRBD1

cdr3_nt: TGCGCCAGCGGACATACAGGGGATATCGCTGAAGCTTTCTTT
cdr3_aa: CASGHTGDIAEAFF
j_call: TRBJ1-1
clone_size: -
v_call: TRBV5-1
d_call: TRBD1

cdr3_nt: TGTGCCAGCAGCTCGCAACAGGGCACCGGGGAGCTGTTTTTT
cdr3_aa: CASSSQQGTGELFF
j_call: TRBJ2-2
clone_size: -
v_call: TRBV7-2
d_call: -

cdr3_nt: TGTGCCAGCAGTTCCGGACAGGGTAGCAATCAGCCCCAGCATTTT
cdr3_aa: CASSSGQGSNQPQHF
j_call: TRBJ1-5
clone_size: once
v_call: TRBV28
d_call: TRBD1

cdr3_nt: TGTGCCAGCAGTTTATCTAACTTCCAGGGGGCGCACAATGAGCAGTTCTTC
cdr3_aa: CASSLSNFQGAHNEQFF
j_call: TRBJ2-1
clone_size: -
v_call: TRBV27
d_call: TRBD1

cdr3_nt: TGTGCCAGCAGCTTATACGATTCAAGCTCTGGAAACACCATATATTTT
cdr3_aa: CASSLYDSSSGNTIYF
j_call: TRBJ1-3
clone_size: -
v_call: TRBV7-2
d_call: -

cdr3_nt: TGTGCCAGCAGCCCGGGACAGCTCACCGGGGAGCTGTTTTTT
cdr3_aa: CASSPGQLTGELFF
j_call: TRBJ2-2
clone_size: -
v_call: TRBV4-2
d_call: TRBD1

cdr3_nt: TGTGCCTGGAGTGCCACCTCAAAGAAATTCTCTGGAAACACCATATATTTT
cdr3_aa: CAWSATSKKFSGNTIYF
j_call: TRBJ1-3
clone_size: -
v_call: TRBV30
d_call: -

cdr3_nt: TGTGCCATCAGTGCCGGAACTAAAAACATTCAGTACTTC
cdr3_aa: CAISAGTKNIQYF
j_call: TRBJ2-4
clone_size: -
v_call: TRBV10-3
d_call: -

cdr3_nt: TGCAGCGTTAATAGGGCAGGGGGCCGCAATGAGCAGTTCTTC
cdr3_aa: CSVNRAGGRNEQFF
j_call: TRBJ2-1
clone_size: -
v_call: TRBV29-1
d_call: TRBD1

cdr3_nt: TGCGCCAGCAGCTGGACAGGGATCGGCAATCAGCCCCAGCATTTT
cdr3_aa: CASSWTGIGNQPQHF
j_call: TRBJ1-5
clone_size: -
v_call: TRBV5-1
d_call: TRBD1

cdr3_nt: TGTGCCAGCAGCTTGGATTTCGCAGGGGTCGACCTCTATGGCTACACCTTC
cdr3_aa: CASSLDFAGVDLYGYTF
j_call: TRBJ1-2
clone_size: few
v_call: TRBV5-4
d_call: -

cdr3_nt: TGTGCCAGCAGCGACCCGAACCCGGAGACCTACGAGCAGTACTTC
cdr3_aa: CASSDPNPETYEQYF
j_call: TRBJ2-7
clone_size: -
v_call: TRBV11-3
d_call: -

cdr3_nt: TGTGCCAGCAGCTTAGTGGACGCTTTACAAGAGACCCAGTACTTC
cdr3_aa: CASSLVDALQETQYF
j_call: TRBJ2-5
clone_size: -
v_call: TRBV7-2
d_call: -

cdr3_nt: TGTGCCAGCAGTCCGGGACAGAGGTACGAGCAGTACTTC
cdr3_aa: CASSPGQRYEQYF
j_call: TRBJ2-7
clone_size: -
v_call: TRBV28
d_call: TRBD1

cdr3_nt: TGTGCCAGCAGTTTTTACACCGCGAGGACGGAAAGCACCAATGAAAAACTGTTTTTT
cdr3_aa: CASSFYTARTESTNEKLFF
j_call: TRBJ1-4
clone_size: few
v_call: TRBV28
d_call: -

cdr3_nt: TGTGCCAGCAGCGCGAGAGGTCAAAGCCCTAGCTCCTACAATGAGCAGTTCTTC
cdr3_aa: CASSARGQSPSSYNEQFF
j_call: TRBJ2-1
clone_size: once
v_call: TRBV9
d_call: -

cdr3_nt: TGCGCCAGCAGCTTGGTTCAGGGCACTAATGAAAAACTGTTTTTT
cdr3_aa: CASSLVQGTNEKLFF
j_call: TRBJ1-4
clone_size: -
v_call: TRBV5-1
d_call: -

cdr3_nt: TGTGCCAGCACCGAGGGGACTTTGAACACTGAAGCTTTCTTT
cdr3_aa: CASTEGTLNTEAFF
j_call: TRBJ1-1
clone_size: -
v_call: TRBV28
d_call: -

cdr3_nt: TGCGCCAGCAGCCCTAGCTCCTACGAGCAGTACTTC
cdr3_aa: CASSPSSYEQYF
j_call: TRBJ2-7
clone_size: -
v_call: TRBV5-1
d_call: -

cdr3_nt: TGTGCCAGCAGTGCGACGGAAATGAACACTGAAGCTTTCTTT
cdr3_aa: CASSATEMNTEAFF
j_call: TRBJ1-1
clone_size: -
v_call: TRBV6-1
d_call: -

cdr3_nt: TGTGCCAGCAGCTCACTTAGCGGGAGCTCCTACGAGCAGTACTTC
cdr3_aa: CASSSLSGSSYEQYF
j_call: TRBJ2-7
clone_size: -
v_call: TRBV27
d_call: TRBD2

cdr3_nt: TGTGCCAGCAGAAGGTATAATGGCAATGAGCAGTTCTTC
cdr3_aa: CASRRYNGNEQFF
j_call: TRBJ2-1
clone_size: many
v_call: TRBV25-1
d_call: -

cdr3_nt: TGTGCCAGTAGTACCCGCAATCAATACCCTTCAGGAGCTTTCTTT
cdr3_aa: CASSTRNQYPSGAFF
j_call: TRBJ1-1
clone_size: few
v_call: TRBV19
d_call: -

cdr3_nt: TGTGCCAGCAGCCCTTCCGGGGGCGAGGCCACTGAAGCTTTCTTT
cdr3_aa: CASSPSGGEATEAFF
j_call: TRBJ1-1
clone_size: -
v_call: TRBV28
d_call: -

cdr3_nt: TGTGCCAGCAGCCCCGGACTAGCGGGGATGGAGCAGTACTTC
cdr3_aa: CASSPGLAGMEQYF
j_call: TRBJ2-7
clone_size: -
v_call: TRBV11-2
d_call: TRBD2

cdr3_nt: TGTGCCAGCTCACCAATTGTGGGGGGTCGTTCCTACGAGCAGTACTTC
cdr3_aa: CASSPIVGGRSYEQYF
j_call: TRBJ2-7
clone_size: many
v_call: TRBV18
d_call: -

cdr3_nt: TGTGCCAGCAGCTTAAAAGTCTCCGGGACCGGGGCCAACGTCCTGACTTTC
cdr3_aa: CASSLKVSGTGANVLTF
j_call: TRBJ2-6
clone_size: -
v_call: TRBV7-3
d_call: -

cdr3_nt: TGTGCCAGCAGTTTTTCCCAGGGGCCCTATGGCTACACCTTC
cdr3_aa: CASSFSQGPYGYTF
j_call: TRBJ1-2
clone_size: few
v_call: TRBV27
d_call: -

cdr3_nt: TGCGCCAGCAGCCAGGGAGGGACAGGGGTCAACATTCAGTACTTC
cdr3_aa: CASSQGGTGVNIQYF
j_call: TRBJ2-4
clone_size: -
v_call: TRBV4-1
d_call: TRBD1